The clone carrying this T cell receptor (beta chain) turned up a few times. Its antigen is unidentified. TCRdb passed the 5' RACE reads through MiXCR, listing each CDR3 protein once. The repertoire consists of fewer than 350,000 distinct CDR3 sequences, with about 8% occurring once and the leading ten covering around 2.1%. This entry comes from a study of identical twins. The CDR3 covers 15 residues. V lost 5 bases, J lost 0 bases, and 11 bases lay in between. CDR1 is MNHNS and CDR2 is SASEGT in the germline V gene. General observations from the study: Conclusions were drawn cross-sectionally by statistical analysis, without following the same donors. Abundant cord blood beta clonotypes carried fewer insertions; memory repertoires showed none. Beta out-of-frame sequences showed weaker excess sharing between twins. Possibly, invariant MAIT and iNKT cells partly confounded zero-insertion analyses.

These data were also filed under a second study, of yellow fever vaccine responses in identical twins.

This TCR came from a woman under 30 in good health. The rearrangement links TRBV6-1 to TRBJ2-1, with a tentative D call TRBD2 (7 bases). The specimen sequenced was memory (CD45RO+) T cells sorted from blood. CDR3 sequence reads: CASSRGGLSYNEQFF. The CDR3 region has the DNA TGTGCCAGCAGTAGGGGGGGACTCTCCTACAATGAGCAGTTCTTC.